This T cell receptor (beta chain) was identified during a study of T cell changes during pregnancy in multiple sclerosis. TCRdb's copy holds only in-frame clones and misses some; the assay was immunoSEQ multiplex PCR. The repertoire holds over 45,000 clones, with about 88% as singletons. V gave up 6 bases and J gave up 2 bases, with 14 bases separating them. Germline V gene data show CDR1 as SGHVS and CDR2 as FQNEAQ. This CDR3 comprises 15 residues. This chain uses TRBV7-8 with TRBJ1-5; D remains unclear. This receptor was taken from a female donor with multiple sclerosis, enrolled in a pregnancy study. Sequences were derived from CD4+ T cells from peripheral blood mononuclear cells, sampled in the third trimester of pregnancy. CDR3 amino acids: CASSHTETGNQPQHF. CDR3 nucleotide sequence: TGTGCCAGCAGTCATACTGAAACGGGCAATCAGCCCCAGCATTTT. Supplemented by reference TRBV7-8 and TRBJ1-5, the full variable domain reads GAGVSQSPRYKVAKRGQDVALRCDPISGHVSLFWYQQALGQGPEFLTYFQNEAQLDKSGLPSDRFFAERPEGSVSTLKIQRTQQEDSAVYLCASSHTETGNQPQHFGDGTRLSIL.